The rows below give T cell receptor beta chains drawn from one sample of a study of control samples from healthy donors and cancer patients. The table came from immunoSEQ multiplex PCR; TCRdb's copy has only in-frame clones and leaves some out. The table shows roughly 160,000 clones, with 94% occurring only once. The sample comprised PBMCs. These receptors originate from a man aged 55 to 70 with colorectal cancer. CDR3s include the opening cysteine and the closing phenylalanine or tryptophan.

TRBV10-2	TRBJ2-2	CASSDPTVPGELFF
TRBV7-9	TRBJ1-4	CASSPQGGTGGEKLFF
TRBV4-1	TRBJ1-5	CASSHPDNQPQHF
TRBV19	TRBJ2-5	CASSSTDKETQYF
TRBV11-2	TRBJ2-5	CASSFGASPETQYF
TRBV12-3/TRBV12-4	TRBJ2-1	CATRQGAGEQFF
TRBV18	TRBJ1-3	CASSPPGRFSGNTIYF
TRBV3-1/TRBV3-2	TRBJ2-5	CASSLRTGGGETQYF
TRBV28	TRBJ1-5	CASSLDRTNQPQHF
TRBV4-1	TRBJ2-1	CASSQVRGETYNEQFF
TRBV5-1	TRBJ1-4	CASSLETGRREKLFF
TRBV5-4	TRBJ1-2	CASSPGTGVSLGYGYTF
TRBV10-3	TRBJ2-1	CAIRTDRGANEQFF
TRBV10-3	TRBJ1-5	CAINGQPNQPQHF
TRBV23-1	TRBJ1-5	CASSQSSQPQHF
TRBV30	TRBJ1-4	CAWSSQGLGEKLFF
TRBV5-1	TRBJ2-7	CASSLIGGSYEQYF
TRBV6-1	TRBJ2-7	CASSEMGSEQYF
TRBV5-1	TRBJ1-1	CASSVRQGGNTEAFF
TRBV14	TRBJ1-3	CASSQAGAGNTIYF
TRBV18	TRBJ1-2	CASSSSDYGYTF
TRBV18	TRBJ1-3	CASSPPRGDSSLSGNTIYF
TRBV6-6	TRBJ1-2	CASSFLGRPNYGYTF